This T cell receptor beta chain was identified during a study of shared T cell receptors in the human thymus. This CDR3 is built from 18 residues. Trimming took 3 bases from V and 0 from J, leaving 18 bases between them. Germline CDR1 SGHDN, CDR2 FVKESK. Some clones are missing from TCRdb's copy, which holds only in-frame ones; the method was immunoSEQ multiplex PCR. Of just under 550,000 clones listed, roughly 74% were seen once; the top ten hold more than 0.01%. This sample was also put to use in a study of human thymus T cells. That source adds: Donors consisted of healthy Finnish infants (having corrective surgery for congenital heart defects). Resections that were taken during corrective heart surgery supplied the thymus tissue. Unrelated individuals had highly overlapping thymic repertoires, as reported in related research.

Sequenced material: thymocytes. This chain joins TRBV14 and TRBJ1-3, with a possible D match to TRBD1 (6 bases). This sequence was found in a boy in the first two years of life with a congenital heart defect. Here the CDR3 reads CASSHSGTRTLSGNTIYF. CDR3 DNA: TGTGCCAGCAGCCATTCCGGGACAAGAACTCTCTCTGGAAACACCATATATTTT. Complete variable domain (other parts from reference TRBV14 and TRBJ1-3): EAGVTQFPSHSVIEKGQTVTLRCDPISGHDNLYWYRRVMGKEIKFLLHFVKESKQDESGMPNNRFLAERTGGTYSTLKVQPAELEDSGVYFCASSHSGTRTLSGNTIYFGEGSWLTVV.